Each of the 2 T cell receptor beta chains below was sequenced from the same sample in a study of human T cells and chemical hapten exposure (dated by TCRdb to the early 2020s). The time point label here, explained by the study, means: patch test 1, 2 weeks after DPC sensitization. In the paper's terms, the treatment or condition label means: therapeutic diphenylcyclopropenone sensitization with weekly scalp DPC. Library preparation was by RACE. The sequencing machine was a NextSeq 500. TCRdb handled the public reads itself, with Q25 trimming in fastp and clone calling in MiXCR, and kept productive beta chains. Under each unique CDR3 protein, matching rows form one entry showing the most common genes and DNA. In all, the sample holds some 200,000 distinct CDR3 sequences, and about a fifth of those were seen once. The ten largest clones take up 6.7% of the sample. The input for sequencing was whole blood, taken in connection with sensitization to the hapten diphenylcyclopropenone (DPC). These receptors all stem from a woman in her forties or fifties with alopecia areata. Some clones in this sample may be carry-over from other donors' samples.

CDR3 residues: CASSLTGFGEAFF. CDR3 sequence (DNA): TGTGCCAGCAGTCTCACAGGGTTCGGTGAAGCTTTCTTT. J is TRBJ1-1 and V is TRBV25-1; D is possibly TRBD1 (6 bases). Germline V gene sequence: CDR1 MGHDK, CDR2 SYGVNS. V shed 5 bases and J shed 7 bases, with 14 bases lying between them. The CDR3 covers 13 residues.

This clonotype appeared a few times. The CDR3 bases are TGTGCCAGCAGCCAAGATCGAGGGATCAATTCACCCCTCCACTTT. Its translation is CASSQDRGINSPLHF. V gene TRBV3-1 combines with J gene TRBJ1-6; D is uncertain. CDR3 length: 15 residues. CDR1 is LGHDT, CDR2 YNNKEL, per germline (reference sequence). V was pared by 0 bases and J by 7 bases, with 10 bases between.